These 30 T cell receptor beta chains were sequenced from one sample in a study of control samples from healthy donors and cancer patients. Repertoires were generated with immunoSEQ multiplex PCR, while TCRdb's copy carries only in-frame clones and drops some. The top ten hold roughly 14% of the sample, which has some 70,000 clones, over 80% seen once. The sample consisted of blood. The receptors were gathered from a man aged 55 to 70 in good health.

This chain links TRBV11-2 with TRBJ2-7; the D is unclear. CDR3 length: 13 residues. The germline V gene has CDR1 SGHAT and CDR2 FQNNGV. The germline V and J ends were trimmed by 4 bases and 6 bases, with 13 bases remaining between them. The CDR3: CASSSSLGSEQYF. The DNA of the CDR3 is TGTGCCAGCAGCTCTAGTTTGGGCAGCGAGCAGTACTTC.

This clone was counted between two and nine times. The V and J genes are TRBV27 and TRBJ2-1; the match to TRBD2 covers 15 bases. The ends lost 1 base at V and 9 bases at J; junction bases unmatched: 4. The CDR3 extends over 16 amino acids. Germline V gives CDR1 MNHEY, CDR2 SMNVEV (reference sequence). Written as DNA, the CDR3 is TGTGCCAGCAGTTTATTGGGACTAGCGGGAGGCGGTGAGCAGTTCTTC. As protein: CASSLLGLAGGGEQFF.

The chain has TRBV7-9 and TRBJ1-2; 7 bases match TRBD1. CDR3 size: 13 residues. Germline V CDR1 and CDR2: SEHNR, FQNEAQ (reference sequence). V shed 5 bases and J 8 bases; nucleotides not matched to a gene: 8. This chain's CDR3 is CASSPGGKRGYTF. The CDR3 coding sequence is TGTGCCAGCAGCCCAGGGGGAAAGCGAGGCTACACCTTC.

This clone was found once. The chain joins TRBV19 to TRBJ1-2, with 9 bases aligning to TRBD1. Germline CDR1 reads LNHDA; CDR2 reads SQIVND (reference sequence). V lost 4 bases, J lost 2 bases, and 8 bases stayed unmatched. The CDR3 has 16 amino acids. CDR3 DNA: TGTGCCAGTAGTACCCGGACAGGGGCCGAAAACTATGGCTACACCTTC. Protein: CASSTRTGAENYGYTF. The full variable domain, in which reference TRBV19 and TRBJ1-2 provide the parts outside the CDR3, is DGGITQSPKYLFRKEGQNVTLSCEQNLNHDAMYWYRQDPGQGLRLIYYSQIVNDFQKGDIAEGYSVSREKKESFPLTVTSAQKNPTAFYLCASSTRTGAENYGYTFGSGTRLTVV.

The J gene is TRBJ2-5, the V gene TRBV18; D call uncertain. Per germline, CDR1 KGHSH and CDR2 LQKENI. V lost 5 bases to trimming and J lost 5 bases, with 9 bases between them. There are 12 residues in the CDR3. CDR3 loop: CASSTERETQYF. CDR3 bases: TGTGCCAGCTCAACGGAAAGGGAGACCCAGTACTTC.

This chain links TRBV7-3 with TRBJ2-1; TRBD2 aligns across 7 bases. V was pared by 5 bases and J by 5 bases, with 9 bases of the junction left unmatched. CDR1 is SGHTA, CDR2 FQGTGA, per germline. The CDR3 length is 15 residues. The CDR3 reads CASSPRGGPHNEQFF. CDR3 bases: TGTGCCAGCAGCCCAAGGGGAGGGCCCCACAATGAGCAGTTCTTC.

This clone appeared a few times. This chain joins TRBV25-1 and TRBJ2-6; D gene unclear. Per the germline V gene, CDR1 is MGHDK and CDR2 is SYGVNS. The V gene lost 1 base and the J gene lost 2 bases, with 6 bases spanning the gap. The CDR3 has 15 amino acids. Here the CDR3 reads CASSELGPGANVLTF. DNA of the CDR3: TGTGCCAGCAGTGAATTGGGCCCTGGGGCCAACGTCCTGACTTTC.

This chain joins TRBV4-3 and TRBJ1-2; D ambiguous. The ends were cut back, 0 bases at V and 4 bases at J, with 6 bases in the middle. CDR3 length equals 13 residues. Germline CDR1 is LGHNA and CDR2 is YSLEER. The CDR3 DNA is TGCGCCAGCAGCCAAGATTGGATCTATGGCTACACCTTC. Translation: CASSQDWIYGYTF.

This clone was seen a few times. The CDR3 sequence: CASSITWRDQPQHF. The CDR3 DNA is TGTGCCAGTAGTATCACGTGGAGGGATCAGCCCCAGCATTTT. This chain connects TRBV19 to TRBJ1-5, with unresolved D. V was cut by 3 bases and J by 5 bases, with 11 bases left in between. The CDR3 spans 14 residues. CDR1 and CDR2 from the germline V gene are LNHDA and SQIVND (reference sequence).

The chain carries TRBV28 and TRBJ1-5, with no clear D. CDR3 size: 12 residues. CDR1 MDHEN and CDR2 SYDVKM come from the germline V gene. V was pared by 6 bases and J by 1 base, with 4 bases between. The CDR3 DNA sequence: TGTGCCAGCAGGGGCAGCAATCAGCCCCAGCATTTT. Amino acids: CASRGSNQPQHF.

V and J are TRBV24-1 and TRBJ2-5; D gene uncertain. The germline V gene encodes CDR1 KGHDR and CDR2 SFDVKD. The CDR3 spans 18 residues. The V and J ends lost 0 bases and 1 base respectively, with 17 bases between them. The DNA of the CDR3 is TGTGCCACCAGTGATTTGCCGTTCTCCCGAAACAGCCAAGAGACCCAGTACTTC. Protein: CATSDLPFSRNSQETQYF.

V is TRBV6-1 and J is TRBJ1-5; D call uncertain. With 6 bases removed from V and 10 bases from J, the gap between germline ends came to 10 bases. Germline-derived CDR1 and CDR2 are MNHNS and SASEGT. The CDR3 runs 11 residues. DNA for the CDR3: TGTGCCAGCAGCTCCACCCGACCCCAGCATTTT. This encodes CASSSTRPQHF.

Written as DNA, the CDR3 is TGTGCCAGCAGCCAAGAGGGACAGCTACTCAATCAGCCCCAGCATTTT. Its protein is CASSQEGQLLNQPQHF. The rearrangement uses TRBV4-2 and TRBJ1-5, with 7 nucleotides matching TRBD1. Per germline, CDR1 LGHNA and CDR2 YNFKEQ. The CDR3 is made up of 16 amino acids. V was clipped by 0 bases and J by 3 bases; unmatched bases: 5.

The rearrangement links TRBV30 to TRBJ1-4, with D perhaps matching TRBD1 (5 bases). CDR3 length: 13 residues. Germline V gives CDR1 GTSNPN, CDR2 SVGIG (reference sequence). The ends were cut back, 5 bases at V and 5 bases at J, with 12 bases in the middle. In DNA form, the CDR3 reads TGTGCCTGGGGGGCCTGGGAGAATGAAAAACTGTTTTTT. Its translation is CAWGAWENEKLFF.

The CDR3 is CSAGPQGYDGYTF. CDR3 bases: TGCAGCGCTGGGCCACAGGGGTATGATGGCTACACCTTC. The rearrangement links TRBV29-1 to TRBJ1-2; 7 nucleotides agree with TRBD1. Per germline, CDR1 SQVTM and CDR2 ANQGSEA. The CDR3 loop spans 13 amino acids. After removal of 7 bases from V and 6 bases from J, the junction contained 11 bases not matched to a gene.

Details on this clone: Sequence at one end of the junction differs from germline and may be a read error. V usage is TRBV9 and J usage is TRBJ2-2, with a possible D match to TRBD2 (6 bases). Germline lookup yields CDR1 SGDLS and CDR2 YYNGEE. The CDR3 sequence is 16 residues long. The CDR3 spells CVSSVGGTGNTGELFF. The DNA of the CDR3 is TGTGTCAGCAGCGTAGGAGGGACTGGCAACACCGGGGAGCTGTTTTTT.

CDR3 protein: CASSKVLIARGRRGASYEQYF. For the CDR3, the DNA is TGTGCCAGCAGCAAAGTCCTGATCGCGCGTGGGCGCAGGGGCGCGTCCTACGAGCAGTACTTC. This rearrangement joins TRBV21-1 to TRBJ2-7; TRBD1 is the table's D call, not checked against the DNA. TRBV21-1 is a known pseudogene. The CDR3 length is 21 residues.

This sequence joins TRBV19 and TRBJ2-5; no reliable D call. CDR3 size: 14 residues. Germline V gives CDR1 LNHDA, CDR2 SQIVND (reference sequence). With 5 bases removed from V and 5 bases from J, the gap between germline ends came to 15 bases. CDR3 DNA: TGTGCCAGTAGTGTGGATCCCCTAGGGGAGACCCAGTACTTC. Translated: CASSVDPLGETQYF. The variable domain in full, completed from reference TRBV19 and TRBJ2-5, reads DGGITQSPKYLFRKEGQNVTLSCEQNLNHDAMYWYRQDPGQGLRLIYYSQIVNDFQKGDIAEGYSVSREKKESFPLTVTSAQKNPTAFYLCASSVDPLGETQYFGPGTRLLVL.

J is TRBJ2-5 and V is TRBV29-1; D is uncertain. In germline, CDR1 is SQVTM, CDR2 ANQGSEA. Trimming took off 8 bases at V and 5 bases at J, with 15 bases between the two ends. CDR3 length: 12 amino acids. CDR3 nucleotides: TGCAGCCACGCCGACTTGGGGGAGACCCAGTACTTC. This codes for CSHADLGETQYF.

The V gene is TRBV5-6, the J gene TRBJ1-3; D is unresolved. Germline values: CDR1 SGHDT, CDR2 YYEEEE. V lost 4 bases to trimming and J lost 0 bases, with 17 bases between them. The CDR3 has 17 residues. The CDR3 coding sequence is TGTGCCAGCAGCCACCTGGCGGGCCCAAGCTCTGGAAACACCATATATTTT. It translates to CASSHLAGPSSGNTIYF.

V gene TRBV29-1 combines with J gene TRBJ2-7; D is undetermined. Germline CDR1 and CDR2: SQVTM and ANQGSEA. With 5 bases removed from V and 2 bases from J, the gap between germline ends came to 10 bases. The CDR3 loop spans 12 amino acids. Here the CDR3 reads CSVRTTPYEQYF. The DNA for the CDR3 is TGCAGCGTTAGGACCACACCCTACGAGCAGTACTTC.

V usage is TRBV21-1 and J usage is TRBJ1-2. TRBV21-1 is flagged as a pseudogene. This CDR3 has 16 amino acids. CDR3 amino acids: CASSTSRGSFGYGYTF. The CDR3 DNA is TGTGCCAGCAGCACCTCACGGGGGTCCTTTGGCTATGGCTACACCTTC.

This clone was detected a few times. The genes are TRBV5-6 and TRBJ1-6; 8 nucleotides match TRBD1. The length of the CDR3 is 15 residues. V gave up 3 bases and J gave up 9 bases; unmatched junction bases: 8. Looked up from germline, CDR1 is SGHDT and CDR2 is YYEEEE. The CDR3 coding sequence is TGTGCCAGCAGCTCGCTGACAGGGGTTGGTTCACCCCTCCACTTT. Translating gives CASSSLTGVGSPLHF.

The gene calls are TRBV6-5 and TRBJ2-3, with 11 nucleotides matching TRBD2. Unmatched junction bases numbered 3, after V lost 4 bases and J lost 3 bases. The CDR3 spans 15 residues. Germline lookup yields CDR1 MNHEY and CDR2 SVGAGI. CDR3 nucleotides: TGTGCCAGCAGTTCCGGGACTAGCGGAACAGATACGCAGTATTTT. Translated, it gives CASSSGTSGTDTQYF.

This chain joins TRBV30 and TRBJ2-3; TRBD2 matches 13 bases. The V gene's germline CDR1 is GTSNPN and CDR2 SVGIG (reference sequence). The CDR3 runs to 15 residues. The J segment lost 2 bases and the V segment lost 5 bases, leaving 4 bases of the junction unmatched. CDR3 coding DNA: TGTGCCTGGGGTACTAGCGGGAGGGCCACAGATACGCAGTATTTT. This translates into CAWGTSGRATDTQYF.

The CDR3 sequence is CASSVGTKGAGELFF. CDR3 DNA sequence: TGTGCCAGCAGCGTCGGGACCAAGGGGGCCGGGGAGCTGTTTTTT. The chain is built from TRBV9 and TRBJ2-2; weak D call: TRBD1 (6 bases). This CDR3 is built from 15 residues. Germline assignment: CDR1 SGDLS and CDR2 YYNGEE. V was clipped by 2 bases and J by 6 bases, with 14 bases between them.

This clone was picked up a small number of times. The chain couples TRBV5-6 to TRBJ2-1; D perhaps matches TRBD2 (6 bases). CDR1 and CDR2 from the germline V gene are SGHDT and YYEEEE. V lost 4 bases and J 9 bases, leaving 17 bases between the germline ends. The CDR3 extends over 14 amino acids. The chain's CDR3 is CASSRDSTLGEQFF. The CDR3 DNA follows: TGTGCCAGCAGCCGGGACTCAACGCTCGGTGAGCAGTTCTTC.

The genes are TRBV6-5 and TRBJ2-7, with D uncertain. In germline, CDR1 is MNHEY, CDR2 SVGAGI. This CDR3 contains 14 residues. V was pared by 2 bases and J by 6 bases, with 14 bases between. CDR3 bases: TGTGCCAGCAGTTACACGGTTCCCCCGAGCGAGCAGTACTTC. This sequence encodes CASSYTVPPSEQYF.

The chain joins TRBV2 to TRBJ2-5; D gene ambiguous. Germline CDR1 and CDR2: SNHLY and FYNNEI. V lost 6 bases to trimming and J lost 6 bases, with 5 bases between them. The CDR3 consists of 10 residues. The CDR3 nucleotides are TGTGCCAGCAGGGCTAAGACCCAGTACTTC. It codes for CASRAKTQYF.

The rearrangement joins TRBV6-1 to TRBJ2-1, with D perhaps matching TRBD2 (5 bases). Germline V gene data show CDR1 as MNHNS and CDR2 as SASEGT. V shed 2 bases and J shed 8 bases, with 16 bases lying between them. This CDR3 comprises 15 residues. The CDR3 here is CASSELIATTDEQFF. The CDR3 coding sequence is TGTGCCAGCAGTGAACTTATAGCGACTACCGATGAGCAGTTCTTC.